This T cell receptor (beta chain) was profiled in a study of cytomegalovirus exposure and HLA in healthy donors. V trimming: 4 bases; J trimming: 4 bases; junction bases outside the gene matches: 11. This CDR3 has 17 amino acids. Germline assignment: CDR1 SGHRS and CDR2 YFSETQ. Data came from immunoSEQ multiplex PCR; TCRdb stores just in-frame clones and leaves some out. The sample carries roughly 90,000 clones, around 85% recorded once. Findings and caveats of the study: Many donors shared some public TCRs, even though most TCR sequences were rare.

Concerning this clone: The target antigen is unknown.

V usage is TRBV5-1 and J usage is TRBJ2-5; 12 nucleotides line up with TRBD2. The receptor comes from a man younger than 30 in good health and CMV-seropositive. Sequenced material: PBMCs. The CDR3 DNA reads TGCGCCAGCAGCATGCTGACTAGCGGGAGTGTCAGAGAGACCCAGTACTTC. This gives the protein CASSMLTSGSVRETQYF.